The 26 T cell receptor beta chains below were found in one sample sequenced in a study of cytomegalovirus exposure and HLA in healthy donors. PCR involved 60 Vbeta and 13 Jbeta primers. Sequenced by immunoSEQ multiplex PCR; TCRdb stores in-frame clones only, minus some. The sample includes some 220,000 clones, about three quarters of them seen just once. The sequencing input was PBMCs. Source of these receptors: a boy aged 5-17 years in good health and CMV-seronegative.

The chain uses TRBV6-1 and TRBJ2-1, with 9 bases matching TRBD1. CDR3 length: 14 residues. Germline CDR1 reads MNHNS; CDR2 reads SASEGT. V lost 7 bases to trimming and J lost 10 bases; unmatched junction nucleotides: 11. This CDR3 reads CASNLQGARWEQFF. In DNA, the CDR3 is TGTGCCAGCAATCTACAGGGGGCGCGTTGGGAGCAGTTCTTC.

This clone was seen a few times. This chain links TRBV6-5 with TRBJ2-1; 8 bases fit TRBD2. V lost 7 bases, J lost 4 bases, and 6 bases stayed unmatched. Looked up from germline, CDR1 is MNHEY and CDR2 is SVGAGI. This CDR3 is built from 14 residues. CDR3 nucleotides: TGTGCCAGCATCGGTACTAGCGGATACAATGAGCAGTTCTTC. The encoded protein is CASIGTSGYNEQFF.

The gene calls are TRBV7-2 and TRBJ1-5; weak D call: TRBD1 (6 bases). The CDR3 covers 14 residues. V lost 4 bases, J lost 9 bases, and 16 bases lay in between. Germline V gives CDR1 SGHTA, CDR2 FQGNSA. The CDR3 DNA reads TGTGCCAGCAGCTCAGAGGCCAGGGGCGGGCCCCAGCATTTT. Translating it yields CASSSEARGGPQHF.

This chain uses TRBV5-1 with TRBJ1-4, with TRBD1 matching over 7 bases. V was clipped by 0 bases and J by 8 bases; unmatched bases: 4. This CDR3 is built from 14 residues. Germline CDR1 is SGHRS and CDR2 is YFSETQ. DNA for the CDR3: TGCGCCAGCAGCTTGGGAGGGGGCGGCGAAAAACTGTTTTTT. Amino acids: CASSLGGGGEKLFF.

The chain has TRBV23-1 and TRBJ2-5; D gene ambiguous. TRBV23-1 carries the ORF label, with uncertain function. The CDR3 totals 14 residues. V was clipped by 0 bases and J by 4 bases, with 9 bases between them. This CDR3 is CASSQSRTGETQYF. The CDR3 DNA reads TGCGCCAGCAGTCAATCCCGCACGGGAGAGACCCAGTACTTC.

The CDR3 DNA is TGCAGCGTTGAACGGAGGAGCTATGGCTACACCTTC. Protein product: CSVERRSYGYTF. The gene calls are TRBV29-1 and TRBJ1-2; D ambiguous. Germline V gives CDR1 SQVTM, CDR2 ANQGSEA. The CDR3 is 12 amino acids. V was cut by 2 bases and J by 4 bases, with 8 bases left in between.

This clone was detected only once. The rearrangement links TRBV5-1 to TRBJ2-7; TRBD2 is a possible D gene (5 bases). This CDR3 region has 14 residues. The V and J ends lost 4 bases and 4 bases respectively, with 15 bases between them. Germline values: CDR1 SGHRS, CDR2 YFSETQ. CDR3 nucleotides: TGCGCCAGCAGCCTCACGGTCGGAGGATACGAGCAGTACTTC. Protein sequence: CASSLTVGGYEQYF.

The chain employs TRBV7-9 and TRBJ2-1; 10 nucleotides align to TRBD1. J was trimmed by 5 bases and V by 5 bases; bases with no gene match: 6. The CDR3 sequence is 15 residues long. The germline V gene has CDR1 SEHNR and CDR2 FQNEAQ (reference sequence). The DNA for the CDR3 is TGTGCCAGCAGCGTCGGGACAGGGGCCCACAATGAGCAGTTCTTC. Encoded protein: CASSVGTGAHNEQFF.

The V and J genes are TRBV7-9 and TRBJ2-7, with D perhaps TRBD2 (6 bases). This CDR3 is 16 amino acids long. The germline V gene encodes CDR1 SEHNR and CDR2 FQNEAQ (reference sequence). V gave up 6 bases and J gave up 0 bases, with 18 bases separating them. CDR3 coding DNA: TGTGCCAGCAGTCCCCCGCCTAGCGCTAGCTCCTACGAGCAGTACTTC. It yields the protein CASSPPPSASSYEQYF.

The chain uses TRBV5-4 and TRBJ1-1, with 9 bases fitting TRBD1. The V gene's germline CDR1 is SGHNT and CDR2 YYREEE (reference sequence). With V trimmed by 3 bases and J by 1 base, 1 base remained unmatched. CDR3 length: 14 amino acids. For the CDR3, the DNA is TGTGCCAGCAGCTCGGGACAGGGGAACACTGAAGCTTTCTTT. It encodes CASSSGQGNTEAFF.

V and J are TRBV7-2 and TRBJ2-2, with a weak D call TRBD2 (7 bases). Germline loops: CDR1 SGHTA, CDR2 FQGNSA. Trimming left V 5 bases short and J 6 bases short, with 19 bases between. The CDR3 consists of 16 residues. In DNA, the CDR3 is TGTGCCAGCAGCACCACCAGGGGAGGGCCTCCCGGGGAGCTGTTTTTT. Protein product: CASSTTRGGPPGELFF.

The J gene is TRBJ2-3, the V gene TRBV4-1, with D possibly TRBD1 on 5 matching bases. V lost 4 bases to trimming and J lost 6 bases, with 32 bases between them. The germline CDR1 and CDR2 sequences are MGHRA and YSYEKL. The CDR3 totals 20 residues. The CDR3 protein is CASSPWGRPVEKPSWDTQYF. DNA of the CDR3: TGCGCCAGCAGCCCTTGGGGCCGACCAGTCGAAAAACCCTCGTGGGATACGCAGTATTTT.

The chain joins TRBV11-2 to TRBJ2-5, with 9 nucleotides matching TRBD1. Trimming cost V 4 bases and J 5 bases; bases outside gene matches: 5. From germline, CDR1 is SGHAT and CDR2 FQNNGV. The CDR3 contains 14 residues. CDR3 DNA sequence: TGTGCCAGCAGCTCGGACAGGGGTTGGGAGACCCAGTACTTC. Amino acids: CASSSDRGWETQYF.

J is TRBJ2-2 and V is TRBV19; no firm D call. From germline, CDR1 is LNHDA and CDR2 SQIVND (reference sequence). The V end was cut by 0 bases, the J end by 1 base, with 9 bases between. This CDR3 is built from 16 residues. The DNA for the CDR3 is TGTGCCAGTAGTATAGACCAGGCACAGAACACCGGGGAGCTGTTTTTT. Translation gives CASSIDQAQNTGELFF.

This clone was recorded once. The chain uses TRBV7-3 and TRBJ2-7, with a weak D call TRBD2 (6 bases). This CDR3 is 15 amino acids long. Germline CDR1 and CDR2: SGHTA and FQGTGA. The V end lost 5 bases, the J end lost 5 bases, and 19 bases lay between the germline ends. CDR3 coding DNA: TGTGCCAGCAGCCCACTGGGGACTCCCCCGAACGAGCAGTACTTC. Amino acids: CASSPLGTPPNEQYF.

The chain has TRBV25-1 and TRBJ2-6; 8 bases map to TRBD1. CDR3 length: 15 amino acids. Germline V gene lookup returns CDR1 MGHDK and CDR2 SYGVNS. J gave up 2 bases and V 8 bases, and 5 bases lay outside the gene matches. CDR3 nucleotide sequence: TGTGCCAGCCACCGGGGACAGGCTGGGGCCAACGTCCTGACTTTC. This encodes CASHRGQAGANVLTF.

The CDR3 loop reads CASSLLDRVSNEKLFF. In DNA form, the CDR3 reads TGTGCCAGCAGCTTGCTGGACAGGGTATCTAATGAAAAACTGTTTTTT. The J gene is TRBJ1-4, the V gene TRBV5-6; 8 positions agree with TRBD1. The junction had 5 bases not matched to a gene; V was cut back by 1 base and J by 3 bases. Germline-derived CDR1 and CDR2 are SGHDT and YYEEEE. CDR3 length: 16 amino acids.

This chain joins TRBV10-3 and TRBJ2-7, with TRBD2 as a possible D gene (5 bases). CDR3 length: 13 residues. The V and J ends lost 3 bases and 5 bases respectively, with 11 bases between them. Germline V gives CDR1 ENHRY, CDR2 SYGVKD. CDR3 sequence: CAISDFMGDEQYF. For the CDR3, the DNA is TGTGCCATCAGTGACTTCATGGGAGACGAGCAGTACTTC.

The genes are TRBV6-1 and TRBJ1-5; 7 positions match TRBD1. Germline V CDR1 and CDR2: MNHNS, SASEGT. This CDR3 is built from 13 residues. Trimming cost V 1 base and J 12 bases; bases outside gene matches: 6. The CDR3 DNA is TGTGCCAGCAGTGAAGGTAGGGGGCTGCGCCAGCATTTT. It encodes CASSEGRGLRQHF.

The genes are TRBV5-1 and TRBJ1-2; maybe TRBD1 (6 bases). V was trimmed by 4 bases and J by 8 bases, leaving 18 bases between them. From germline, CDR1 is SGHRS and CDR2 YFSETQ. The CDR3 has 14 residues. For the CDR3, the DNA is TGCGCCAGCAGCCTACGGGACACCCAGACGGGCTACACCTTC. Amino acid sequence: CASSLRDTQTGYTF. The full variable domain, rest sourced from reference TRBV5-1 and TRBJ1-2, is KAGVTQTPRYLIKTRGQQVTLSCSPISGHRSVSWYQQTPGQGLQFLFEYFSETQRNKGNFPGRFSGRQFSNSRSEMNVSTLELGDSALYLCASSLRDTQTGYTFGSGTRLTVV.

The CDR3 loop reads CASVHTSGGHTDTQYF. The CDR3 DNA is TGTGCCAGCGTTCACACTAGCGGGGGCCACACAGATACGCAGTATTTT. The chain employs TRBV6-6 and TRBJ2-3; TRBD2 agrees at 11 bases. The germline V gene has CDR1 MNHNY and CDR2 SVGAGI (reference sequence). The V segment lost 8 bases and the J segment 2 bases; nucleotides outside the gene matches: 9. The CDR3 has 16 amino acids.

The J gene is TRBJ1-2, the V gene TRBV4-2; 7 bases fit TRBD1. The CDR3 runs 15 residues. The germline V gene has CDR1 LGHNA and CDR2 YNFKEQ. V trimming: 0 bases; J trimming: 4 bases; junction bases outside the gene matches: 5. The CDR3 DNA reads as TGTGCCAGCAGCCAAGAGGAGGGGGCAGGCTATGGCTACACCTTC. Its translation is CASSQEEGAGYGYTF.

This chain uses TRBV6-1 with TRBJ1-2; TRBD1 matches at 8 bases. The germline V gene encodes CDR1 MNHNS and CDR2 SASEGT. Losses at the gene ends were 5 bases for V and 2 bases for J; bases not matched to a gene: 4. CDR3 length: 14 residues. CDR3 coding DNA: TGTGCCAGCAGTAAGGACAGGGCAAACTATGGCTACACCTTC. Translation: CASSKDRANYGYTF.

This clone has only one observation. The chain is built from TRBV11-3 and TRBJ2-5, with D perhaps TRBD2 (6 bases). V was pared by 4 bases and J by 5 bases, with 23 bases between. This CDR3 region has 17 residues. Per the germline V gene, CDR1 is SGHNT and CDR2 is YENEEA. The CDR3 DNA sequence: TGTGCCAGCAGCTCAACCTCTTTCGGTACCGGAGGGGAGACCCAGTACTTC. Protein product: CASSSTSFGTGGETQYF.

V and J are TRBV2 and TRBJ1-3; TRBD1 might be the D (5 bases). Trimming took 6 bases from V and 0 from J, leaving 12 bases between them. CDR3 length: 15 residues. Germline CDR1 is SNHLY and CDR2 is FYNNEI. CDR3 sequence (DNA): TGTGCCAGCAGGACCCGACAGATCTCTGGAAACACCATATATTTT. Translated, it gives CASRTRQISGNTIYF.

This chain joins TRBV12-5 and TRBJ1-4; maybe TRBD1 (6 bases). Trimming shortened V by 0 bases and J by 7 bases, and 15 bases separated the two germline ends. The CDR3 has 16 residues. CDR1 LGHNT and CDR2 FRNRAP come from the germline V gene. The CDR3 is CASGLVSAGVGEKLFF. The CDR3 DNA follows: TGTGCTAGTGGTTTGGTAAGCGCAGGGGTCGGTGAAAAACTGTTTTTT. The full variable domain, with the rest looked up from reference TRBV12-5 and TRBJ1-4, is DARVTQTPRHKVTEMGQEVTMRCQPILGHNTVFWYRQTMMQGLELLAYFRNRAPLDDSGMPKDRFSAEMPDATLATLKIQPSEPRDSAVYFCASGLVSAGVGEKLFFGSGTQLSVL.